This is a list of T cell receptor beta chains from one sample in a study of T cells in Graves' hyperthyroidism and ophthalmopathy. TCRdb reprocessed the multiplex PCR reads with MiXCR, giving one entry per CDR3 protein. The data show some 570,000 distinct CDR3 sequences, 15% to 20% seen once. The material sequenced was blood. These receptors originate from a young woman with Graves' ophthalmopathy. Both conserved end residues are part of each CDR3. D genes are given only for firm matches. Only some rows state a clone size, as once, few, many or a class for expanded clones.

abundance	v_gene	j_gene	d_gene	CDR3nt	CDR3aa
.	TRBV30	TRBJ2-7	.	TGTGCCTGGTCGACCGGGGGCCAGCCATACGAGCAGTACTTC	CAWSTGGQPYEQYF
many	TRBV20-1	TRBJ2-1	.	TGCAGTGCTCCTAGCGCCTCCTACAATGAGCAGTTCTTC	CSAPSASYNEQFF
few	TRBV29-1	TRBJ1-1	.	TGCAGCGTTGAAGAGGCGGGGTACACTGAAGCTTTCTTT	CSVEEAGYTEAFF
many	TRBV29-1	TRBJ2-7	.	TGCAGCGTTGTTGGTACTACCTACGAGCAGTACTTC	CSVVGTTYEQYF
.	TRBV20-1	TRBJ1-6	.	TGCAGTGCTAGACTTGACACGCTCTATAATTCACCCCTCCACTTT	CSARLDTLYNSPLHF
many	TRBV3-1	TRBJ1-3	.	TGTGCCAGCAGCCAAGAGATTGGGGGTAACTCTGGAAACACCATATATTTT	CASSQEIGGNSGNTIYF
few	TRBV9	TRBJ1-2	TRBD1	TGTGCCAGCAGCGTAGCAGGGGGCGGTAACTATGGCTACACCTTC	CASSVAGGGNYGYTF
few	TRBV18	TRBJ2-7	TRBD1	TGTGCCAGCTCCCGAGAGACCGGGACAGGGTACGAGCAGTACTTC	CASSRETGTGYEQYF
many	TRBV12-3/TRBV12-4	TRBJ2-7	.	TGTGCCAGCAGTCCGGGCCACTCCTACGAGCAGTACTTC	CASSPGHSYEQYF
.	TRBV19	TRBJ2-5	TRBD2	TGTGCCAGTAGTGATTGGACTAGTGGTGGTGAGACCCAGTACTTC	CASSDWTSGGETQYF
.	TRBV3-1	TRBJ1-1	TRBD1	TGTGCCAGCAGCCAACAGGGGGCAAACACTGAAGCTTTCTTT	CASSQQGANTEAFF
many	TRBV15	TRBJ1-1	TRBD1	TGTGCCACCAGCAGTGAAGGGACAGGGGGTTCTGAAGCTTTCTTT	CATSSEGTGGSEAFF
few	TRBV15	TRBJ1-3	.	TGTGCCACCAGCACTGGGGGGTCCGGGGGAAACACCATATATTTT	CATSTGGSGGNTIYF
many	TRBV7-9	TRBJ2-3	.	TGTGCCACTTCTTTTGACGGGACCGACACAGATACGCAGTATTTT	CATSFDGTDTDTQYF
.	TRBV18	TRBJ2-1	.	TGTGCCAGCTCGATCGGGACGACGTACAATGAGCAGTTCTTC	CASSIGTTYNEQFF
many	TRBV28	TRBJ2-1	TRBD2	TGTGCCAGCCCACCGGGACTAGCGGGAGCGGGGCCCTACAATGAGCAGTTCTTC	CASPPGLAGAGPYNEQFF
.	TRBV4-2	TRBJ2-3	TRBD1	TGTGCCAGCAGCCAAGAGTGGCAGGGGGGCACAGATACGCAGTATTTT	CASSQEWQGGTDTQYF
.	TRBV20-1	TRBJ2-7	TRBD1	TGCAGTGCTCGGACAGGGGAGACCTACGAGCAGTACTTC	CSARTGETYEQYF
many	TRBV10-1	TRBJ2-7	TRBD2	TGCGCCAGCAGTGCAACCGGGACTAGCGGGAGAGGATACGAGCAGTACTTC	CASSATGTSGRGYEQYF
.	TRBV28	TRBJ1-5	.	TGTGCCAGCAGTTTCGGGATGGGCAGCAATCAGCCCCAGCATTTT	CASSFGMGSNQPQHF
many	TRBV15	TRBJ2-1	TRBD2	TGTGCCACCAGCAGAGCAGGGACTAGCGGAAACAATGAGCAGTTCTTC	CATSRAGTSGNNEQFF
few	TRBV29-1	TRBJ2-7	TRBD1	TGCAGCGGGATCAGCCGGACAGGCCCCTACGAGCAGTACTTC	CSGISRTGPYEQYF
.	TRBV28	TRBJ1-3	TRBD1	TGTGCCAGCATCTCGGACAGGGTCTCTGGAAACACCATATATTTT	CASISDRVSGNTIYF
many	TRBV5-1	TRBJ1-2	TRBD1	TGCGCCAGCAGCCTCGGACAGGAGGCTTATGGCTACACCTTC	CASSLGQEAYGYTF
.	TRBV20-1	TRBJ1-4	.	TGCAGTGCTCATCAAGGGGGGACGAGTGAAAAACTGTTTTTT	CSAHQGGTSEKLFF
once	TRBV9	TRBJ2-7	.	TGTGCCAGCAGCCCTAATGGGGGCGAGCAGTACTTC	CASSPNGGEQYF